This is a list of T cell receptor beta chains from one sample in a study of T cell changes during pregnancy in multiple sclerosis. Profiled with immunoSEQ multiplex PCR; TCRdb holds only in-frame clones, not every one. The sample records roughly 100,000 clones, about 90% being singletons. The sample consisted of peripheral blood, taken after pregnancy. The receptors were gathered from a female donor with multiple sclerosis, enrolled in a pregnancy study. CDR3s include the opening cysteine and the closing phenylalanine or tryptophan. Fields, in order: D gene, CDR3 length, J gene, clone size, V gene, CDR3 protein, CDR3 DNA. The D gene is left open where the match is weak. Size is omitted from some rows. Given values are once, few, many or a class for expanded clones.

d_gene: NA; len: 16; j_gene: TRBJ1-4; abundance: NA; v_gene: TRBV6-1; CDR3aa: CASSEGYRQRNEKLFF; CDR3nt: TGTGCCAGCAGTGAAGGGTATAGGCAGCGGAATGAAAAACTGTTTTTT
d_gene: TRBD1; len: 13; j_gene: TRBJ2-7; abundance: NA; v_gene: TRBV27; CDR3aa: CASRAGQGYEQYF; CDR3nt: TGTGCCAGCCGGGCCGGACAGGGCTACGAGCAGTACTTC
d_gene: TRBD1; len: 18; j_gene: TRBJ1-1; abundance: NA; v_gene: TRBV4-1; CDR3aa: CASSQGPGTGRLNTEAFF; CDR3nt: TGCGCCAGCAGCCAAGGACCCGGGACAGGGAGGTTGAACACTGAAGCTTTCTTT
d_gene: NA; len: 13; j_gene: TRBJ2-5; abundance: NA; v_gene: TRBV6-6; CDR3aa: CASNPGSGETQYF; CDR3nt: TGTGCCAGCAATCCGGGGAGTGGGGAGACCCAGTACTTC
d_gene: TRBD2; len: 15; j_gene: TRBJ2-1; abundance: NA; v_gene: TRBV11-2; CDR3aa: CASSLGTSGLNEQFF; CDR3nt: TGTGCCAGCAGCTTAGGGACTAGCGGCCTCAATGAGCAGTTCTTC
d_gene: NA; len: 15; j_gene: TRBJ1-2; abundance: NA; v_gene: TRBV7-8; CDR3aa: CASSSLGVLGYGYTF; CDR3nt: TGTGCCAGCAGCTCGCTAGGGGTACTGGGCTATGGCTACACCTTC
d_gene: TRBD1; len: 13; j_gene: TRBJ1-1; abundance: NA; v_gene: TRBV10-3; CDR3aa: CAINTDRDSEAFF; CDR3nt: TGTGCCATCAATACCGACAGGGACTCTGAAGCTTTCTTT
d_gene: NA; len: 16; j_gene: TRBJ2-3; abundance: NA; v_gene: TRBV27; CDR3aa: CASSLFGELGTDTQYF; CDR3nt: TGTGCCAGCAGTTTATTTGGTGAACTGGGCACAGATACGCAGTATTTT
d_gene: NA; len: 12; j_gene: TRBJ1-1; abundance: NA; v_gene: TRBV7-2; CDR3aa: CASSLRGYEAFF; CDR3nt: TGTGCCAGCAGCTTAAGAGGGTATGAAGCTTTCTTT
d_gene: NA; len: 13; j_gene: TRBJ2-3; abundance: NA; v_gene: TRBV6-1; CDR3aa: CASKTGGTDTQYF; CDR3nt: TGTGCCAGCAAAACGGGAGGCACAGATACGCAGTATTTT
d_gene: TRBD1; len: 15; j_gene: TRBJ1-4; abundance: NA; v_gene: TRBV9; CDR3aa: CASSGPGQGNEKLFF; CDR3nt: TGTGCCAGCAGCGGTCCGGGACAGGGAAATGAAAAACTGTTTTTT
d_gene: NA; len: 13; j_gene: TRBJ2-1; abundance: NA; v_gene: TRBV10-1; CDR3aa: CASSQDSGNEQFF; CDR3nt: TGCGCCAGCAGTCAGGATAGCGGTAATGAGCAGTTCTTC
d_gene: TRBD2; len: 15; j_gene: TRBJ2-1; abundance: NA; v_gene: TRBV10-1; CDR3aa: CASSGGLAGSNEQFF; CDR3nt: TGCGCCAGCAGTGGAGGACTAGCGGGAAGTAATGAGCAGTTCTTC
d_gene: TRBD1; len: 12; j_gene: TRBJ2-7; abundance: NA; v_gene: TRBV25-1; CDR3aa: CASMGQAYEQYF; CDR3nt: TGTGCCAGCATGGGACAGGCCTACGAGCAGTACTTC
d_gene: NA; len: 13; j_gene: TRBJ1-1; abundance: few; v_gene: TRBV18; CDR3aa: CASSLSLDTEAFF; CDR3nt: TGTGCCAGCTCACTATCACTGGACACTGAAGCTTTCTTT
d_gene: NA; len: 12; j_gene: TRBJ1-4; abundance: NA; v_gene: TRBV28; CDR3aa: CASSFPLARLFF; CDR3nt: TGTGCCAGCAGTTTCCCCCTTGCGAGACTGTTTTTT
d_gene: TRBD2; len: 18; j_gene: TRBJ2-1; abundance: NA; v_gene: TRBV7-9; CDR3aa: CASLVGNPGLAGDHEQFF; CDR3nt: TGTGCCAGCCTCGTCGGGAACCCGGGACTAGCGGGGGACCATGAGCAGTTCTTC
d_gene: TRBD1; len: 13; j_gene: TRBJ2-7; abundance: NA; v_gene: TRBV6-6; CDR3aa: CASSQLQGNEQYF; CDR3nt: TGTGCCAGCAGTCAACTACAGGGGAACGAGCAGTACTTC
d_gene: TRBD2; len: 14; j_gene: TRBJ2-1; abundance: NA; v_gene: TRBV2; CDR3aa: CASSISGGRNEQFF; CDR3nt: TGTGCCAGCAGTATTAGCGGGGGGAGGAATGAGCAGTTCTTC
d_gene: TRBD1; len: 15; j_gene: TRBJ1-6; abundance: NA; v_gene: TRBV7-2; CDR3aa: CASSSRQGLSSPLHF; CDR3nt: TGTGCCAGCAGCTCTCGACAGGGTTTGAGTTCACCCCTCCACTTT
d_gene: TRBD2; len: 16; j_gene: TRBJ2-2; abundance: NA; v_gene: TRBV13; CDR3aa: CASSLEAGVNTGELFF; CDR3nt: TGTGCCAGCAGCTTAGAAGCGGGAGTGAACACCGGGGAGCTGTTTTTT
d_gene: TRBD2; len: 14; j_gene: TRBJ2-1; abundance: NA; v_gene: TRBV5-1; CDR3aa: CASTRTSGYNEQFF; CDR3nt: TGCGCCAGCACCCGAACTAGCGGATACAATGAGCAGTTCTTC
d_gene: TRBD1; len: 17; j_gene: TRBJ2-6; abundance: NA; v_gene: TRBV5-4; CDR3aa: CASSGETGGIGANVLTF; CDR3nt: TGTGCCAGCAGCGGGGAAACAGGGGGGATAGGGGCCAACGTCCTGACTTTC
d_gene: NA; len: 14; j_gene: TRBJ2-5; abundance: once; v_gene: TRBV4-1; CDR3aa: CASSQDLIQETQYF; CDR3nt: TGCGCCAGCAGCCAAGATCTAATTCAAGAGACCCAGTACTTC
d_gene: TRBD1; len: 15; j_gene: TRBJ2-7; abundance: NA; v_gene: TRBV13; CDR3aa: CASSSETGGTYEQYF; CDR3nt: TGTGCCAGCAGCTCAGAGACAGGGGGCACCTACGAGCAGTACTTC
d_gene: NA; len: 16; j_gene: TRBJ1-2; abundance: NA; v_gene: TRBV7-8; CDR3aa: CASSLDRGGSLLGYTF; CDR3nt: TGTGCCAGCAGCTTAGATAGGGGAGGGTCCTTACTCGGCTACACCTTC
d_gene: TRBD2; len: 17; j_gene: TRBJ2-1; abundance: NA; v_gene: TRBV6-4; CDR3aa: CASSERLAGGSAGEQFF; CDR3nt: TGTGCCAGCAGTGAACGTCTAGCGGGGGGGTCCGCGGGTGAGCAGTTCTTC
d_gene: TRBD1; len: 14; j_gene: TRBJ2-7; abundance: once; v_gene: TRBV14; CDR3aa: CASSQDGQGSEQYF; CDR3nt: TGTGCCAGCAGCCAAGACGGACAGGGTAGCGAGCAGTACTTC
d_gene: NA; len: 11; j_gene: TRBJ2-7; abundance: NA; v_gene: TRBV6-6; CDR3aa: CASRRGHEQYF; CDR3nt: TGTGCCAGCAGAAGGGGTCACGAGCAGTACTTC
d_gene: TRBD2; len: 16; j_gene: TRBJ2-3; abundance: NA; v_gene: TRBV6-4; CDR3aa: CASSDSLAGGTDTQYF; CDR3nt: TGTGCCAGCAGTGACTCTCTAGCGGGGGGCACAGATACGCAGTATTTT
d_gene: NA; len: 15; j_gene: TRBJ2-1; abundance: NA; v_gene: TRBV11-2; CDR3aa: CASSPTTGSYNEQFF; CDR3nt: TGTGCCAGCAGCCCTACGACAGGTTCCTACAATGAGCAGTTCTTC
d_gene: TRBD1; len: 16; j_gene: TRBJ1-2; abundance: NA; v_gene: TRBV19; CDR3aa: CASSIDRGTGRTGYTF; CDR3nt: TGTGCCAGTAGTATAGATCGGGGGACAGGGAGGACTGGCTACACCTTC
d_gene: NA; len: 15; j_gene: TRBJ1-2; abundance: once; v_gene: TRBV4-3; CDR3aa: CASSQPTRPDYGYTF; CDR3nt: TGCGCCAGCAGCCAACCGACTAGACCTGACTATGGCTACACCTTC
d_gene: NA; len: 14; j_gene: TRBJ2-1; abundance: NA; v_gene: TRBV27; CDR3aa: CASTLGGLYNEQFF; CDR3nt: TGTGCCAGCACCTTGGGGGGACTCTACAATGAGCAGTTCTTC
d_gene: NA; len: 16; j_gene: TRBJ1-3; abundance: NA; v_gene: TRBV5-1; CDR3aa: CASSYPEGGAGNTIYF; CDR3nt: TGCGCCAGCAGCTACCCTGAGGGAGGGGCTGGAAACACCATATATTTT
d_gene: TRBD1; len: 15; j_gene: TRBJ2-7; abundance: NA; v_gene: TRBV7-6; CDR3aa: CASSLGQGSTYEQYF; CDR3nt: TGTGCCAGCAGCTTGGGACAGGGGTCGACCTACGAGCAGTACTTC
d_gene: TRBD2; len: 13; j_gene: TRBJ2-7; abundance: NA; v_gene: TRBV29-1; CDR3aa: CSGSGVNPYEQYF; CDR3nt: TGCAGCGGTAGCGGGGTGAATCCCTACGAGCAGTACTTC
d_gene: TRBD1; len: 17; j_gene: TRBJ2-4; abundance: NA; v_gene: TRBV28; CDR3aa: CASSPGQGKVAKNIQYF; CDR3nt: TGTGCCAGCAGTCCGGGACAGGGCAAGGTAGCCAAAAACATTCAGTACTTC
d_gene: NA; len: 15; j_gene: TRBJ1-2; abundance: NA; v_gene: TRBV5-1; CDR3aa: CASSPQGQVNYGYTF; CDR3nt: TGCGCCAGCAGCCCACAGGGCCAAGTAAACTATGGCTACACCTTC
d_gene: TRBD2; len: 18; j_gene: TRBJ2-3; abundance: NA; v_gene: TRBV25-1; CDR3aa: CASSDNVGAGGPADTQYF; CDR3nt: TGTGCCAGCAGTGATAACGTCGGAGCGGGAGGGCCAGCAGATACGCAGTATTTT
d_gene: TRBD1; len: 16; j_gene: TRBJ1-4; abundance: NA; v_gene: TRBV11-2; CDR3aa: CASSLEQGAKGEKLFF; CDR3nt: TGTGCCAGCAGCTTAGAACAGGGGGCGAAGGGCGAAAAACTGTTTTTT
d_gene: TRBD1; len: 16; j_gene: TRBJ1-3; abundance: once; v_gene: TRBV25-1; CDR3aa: CASSNGQGSSGNTIYF; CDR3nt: TGTGCCAGCAGTAACGGACAGGGGTCCTCTGGAAACACCATATATTTT
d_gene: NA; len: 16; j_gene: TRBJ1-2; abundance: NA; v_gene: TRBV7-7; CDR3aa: CASSPLDSGTFYGYTF; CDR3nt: TGTGCCAGCAGCCCATTGGATTCCGGGACATTCTATGGCTACACCTTC